This T cell receptor (beta chain) was recovered during a study of immune cell composition in non-small cell lung cancer. Study-level findings and limits: Lung adenocarcinomas had lower top 10 clone scores and clonality than squamous tumours. About four fifths of squamous and around 35% of adenocarcinoma cases had tumour-associated clones >0.5%.

This table comes from immunoSEQ multiplex PCR, and its TCRdb copy is limited to in-frame clones, with some not included. The sample holds some 2,700 clones; roughly 82% are singletons and the top ten take 35% to 40%. V was shortened by 3 bases and J by 0 bases, with 5 bases between the two germline ends. The CDR3 extends over 13 amino acids. Germline V CDR1 and CDR2: LNHDA, SQIVND (reference sequence). Comment on this clone: The target antigen is unknown.

The gene calls are TRBV19 and TRBJ1-1; D uncertain. The source is a human donor with non-small cell lung cancer. Material: lung tumor tissue. CDR3 sequence reads: CASSISLNTEAFF. The CDR3 DNA reads TGTGCCAGTAGTATTTCTCTGAACACTGAAGCTTTCTTT.